The next 7 T cell receptor beta chains were all read from a single sample in a study of T cells of healthy individuals. From the 5' RACE reads, TCRdb called clonotypes with MiXCR, one entry per CDR3 protein. The sample shows about 96,000 distinct CDR3 sequences, 17% of them seen only once. These receptors were collected from a human donor in good health.

The CDR3, as DNA: TGTGCCAGCAGCCTATATTCTAGCGGGAGGGAGGAGACCCAGTACTTC. This codes for CASSLYSSGREETQYF. The chain uses TRBV7-2 and TRBJ2-5; 12 bases match TRBD2. CDR3 length equals 16 residues. Germline V CDR1 and CDR2: SGHTA, FQGNSA. The V and J ends lost 5 bases and 5 bases, in that order; junction bases with no gene match: 9.

The V and J genes are TRBV7-2 and TRBJ2-3; D not resolved. Germline loops: CDR1 SGHTA, CDR2 FQGNSA. The CDR3 runs to 14 residues. V was clipped by 3 bases and J by 2 bases, with 9 bases between them. The CDR3 is CASSFVRNTDTQYF. The CDR3 DNA reads as TGTGCCAGCAGCTTCGTCCGGAACACAGATACGCAGTATTTT.

This clonotype has just a few counts. The chain uses TRBV6-5 and TRBJ1-5, with 8 bases aligning to TRBD1. V was clipped by 6 bases and J by 3 bases; unmatched bases: 7. This CDR3 region has 15 residues. The germline CDR1 and CDR2 sequences are MNHEY and SVGAGI. The DNA for the CDR3 is TGTGCCAGCAGGACCCGACAGGGGATCAATCAGCCCCAGCATTTT. Encoded protein: CASRTRQGINQPQHF.

Regarding this clonotype: The junction differs from germline at one of its ends, possibly a read error. CDR3 nucleotides: TGTGCCAGCAGTGACTCTTTGACATCGCAGGCCGAGGAGATGTTTTTT. It translates to CASSDSLTSQAEEMFF. The rearrangement uses TRBV6-4 and TRBJ2-2; no reliable D call. The germline V gene has CDR1 MRHNA and CDR2 SNTAGT. This CDR3 contains 16 residues.

Ten or more counts support this clonotype. This chain uses TRBV28 with TRBJ2-4; the match to TRBD1 covers 7 bases. The germline V gene has CDR1 MDHEN and CDR2 SYDVKM. The CDR3 sequence is 16 residues long. Trimming removed 8 bases from V and 0 bases from J; junction bases left unmatched: 10. CDR3 amino acids: CASHRGQPLAKNIQYF. CDR3 nucleotide sequence: TGTGCCAGCCATCGGGGACAGCCCCTAGCCAAAAACATTCAGTACTTC.

The chain has TRBV2 and TRBJ1-1; 7 positions agree with TRBD1. This CDR3 is 16 amino acids long. CDR1 is SNHLY and CDR2 is FYNNEI in the germline V gene. The V segment lost 6 bases and the J segment 0 bases; nucleotides outside the gene matches: 10. CDR3 sequence reads: CASRLLSTGLNTEAFF. CDR3 nucleotides: TGTGCCAGCAGGCTACTCTCGACAGGGCTGAACACTGAAGCTTTCTTT.

This clonotype was picked up a small number of times. The gene calls are TRBV28 and TRBJ1-4; D gene ambiguous. V lost 5 bases and J 0 bases, leaving 7 bases between the germline ends. The CDR3 sequence is 14 residues long. The germline CDR1 and CDR2 sequences are MDHEN and SYDVKM. The CDR3 DNA follows: TGTGCCAGCAGTGGCGGGACAACTAATGAAAAACTGTTTTTT. Amino acid sequence: CASSGGTTNEKLFF.